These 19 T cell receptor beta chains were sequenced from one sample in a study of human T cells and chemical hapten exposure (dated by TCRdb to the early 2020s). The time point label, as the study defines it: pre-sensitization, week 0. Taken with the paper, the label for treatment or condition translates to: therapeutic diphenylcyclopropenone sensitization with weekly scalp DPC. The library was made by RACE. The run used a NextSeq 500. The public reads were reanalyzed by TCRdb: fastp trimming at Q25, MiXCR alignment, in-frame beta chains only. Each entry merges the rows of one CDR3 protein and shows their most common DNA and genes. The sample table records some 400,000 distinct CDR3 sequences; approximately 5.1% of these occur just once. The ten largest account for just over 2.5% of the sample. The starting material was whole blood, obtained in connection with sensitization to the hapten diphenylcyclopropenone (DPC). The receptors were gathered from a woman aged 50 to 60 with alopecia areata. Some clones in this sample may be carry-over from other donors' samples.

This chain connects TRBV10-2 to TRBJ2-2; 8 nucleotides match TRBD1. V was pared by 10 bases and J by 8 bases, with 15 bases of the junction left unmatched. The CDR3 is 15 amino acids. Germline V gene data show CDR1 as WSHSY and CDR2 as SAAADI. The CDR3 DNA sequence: TGCGCCACCGAGCCCGAGACAGGGGAGGAAGGGGAGCTGTTTTTT. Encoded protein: CATEPETGEEGELFF.

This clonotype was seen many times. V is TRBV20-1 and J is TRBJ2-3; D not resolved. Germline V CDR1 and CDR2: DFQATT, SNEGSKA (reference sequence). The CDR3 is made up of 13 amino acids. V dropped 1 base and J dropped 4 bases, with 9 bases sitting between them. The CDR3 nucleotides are TGCAGTGCTAGAGGTGACGGCCCAGATACGCAGTATTTT. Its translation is CSARGDGPDTQYF.

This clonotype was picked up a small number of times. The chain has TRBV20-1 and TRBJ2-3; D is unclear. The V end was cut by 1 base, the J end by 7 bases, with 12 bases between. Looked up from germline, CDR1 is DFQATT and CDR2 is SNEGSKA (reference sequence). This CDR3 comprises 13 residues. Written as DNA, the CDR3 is TGCAGTGCTAGAGTCCCCTGGACGAATACGCAGTATTTT. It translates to CSARVPWTNTQYF.

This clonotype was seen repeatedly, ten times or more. The CDR3 loop reads CASSLFGGPNTEAFF. Written as DNA, the CDR3 is TGTGCCAGCAGCTTGTTCGGGGGCCCGAACACTGAAGCTTTCTTT. The chain uses TRBV7-2 and TRBJ1-1; the D gene is possibly TRBD1 (6 bases). The CDR3 is 15 residues long. The germline CDR1 and CDR2 sequences are SGHTA and FQGNSA. V was cut by 3 bases and J by 1 base, with 12 bases left in between.

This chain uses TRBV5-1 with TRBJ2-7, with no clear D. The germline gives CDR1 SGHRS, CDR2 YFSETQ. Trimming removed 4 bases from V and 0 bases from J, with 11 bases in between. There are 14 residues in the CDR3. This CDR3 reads CASSPDLFSYEQYF. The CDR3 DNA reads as TGCGCCAGCAGCCCAGACTTATTCTCCTACGAGCAGTACTTC.

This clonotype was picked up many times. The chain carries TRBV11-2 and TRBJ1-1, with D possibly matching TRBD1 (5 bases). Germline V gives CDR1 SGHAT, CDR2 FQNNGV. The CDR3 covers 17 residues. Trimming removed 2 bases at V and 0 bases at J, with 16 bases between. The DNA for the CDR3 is TGTGCCAGCAGCTTAAACGGAGGGGCGGAGGTGAACACTGAAGCTTTCTTT. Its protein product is CASSLNGGAEVNTEAFF.

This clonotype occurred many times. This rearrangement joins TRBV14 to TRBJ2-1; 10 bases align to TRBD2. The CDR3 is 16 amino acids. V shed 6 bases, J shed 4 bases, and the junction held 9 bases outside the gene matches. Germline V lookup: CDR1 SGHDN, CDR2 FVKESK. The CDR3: CASSTERTSGYNEQFF. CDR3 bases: TGTGCCAGCAGTACCGAAAGGACTAGCGGTTACAATGAGCAGTTCTTC.

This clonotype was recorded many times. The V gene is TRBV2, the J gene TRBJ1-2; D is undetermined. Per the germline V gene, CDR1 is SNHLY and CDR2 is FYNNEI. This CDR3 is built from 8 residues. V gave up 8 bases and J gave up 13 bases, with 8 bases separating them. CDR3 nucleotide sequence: TGTGCCAGCCCAGTGACCACCTTC. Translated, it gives CASPVTTF.

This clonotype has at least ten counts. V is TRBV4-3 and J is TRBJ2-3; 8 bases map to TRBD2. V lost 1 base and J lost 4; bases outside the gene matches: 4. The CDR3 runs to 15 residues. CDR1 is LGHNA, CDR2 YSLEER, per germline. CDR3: CASSQGLAIPDTQYF. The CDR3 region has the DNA TGCGCCAGCAGCCAAGGACTAGCGATTCCAGATACGCAGTATTTT.

In DNA, the CDR3 is TGTGCCAGTAGTAGCAGGACAGCTCTACGTCCCTCTATAGTTAATGGCTACACCTTC. Residues: CASSSRTALRPSIVNGYTF. The J gene is TRBJ1-2, the V gene TRBV19; tentative D call: TRBD1 (6 bases). This CDR3 region has 19 residues. Germline V CDR1 and CDR2: LNHDA, SQIVND (reference sequence). V lost 4 bases and J lost 6, with 30 bases in between.

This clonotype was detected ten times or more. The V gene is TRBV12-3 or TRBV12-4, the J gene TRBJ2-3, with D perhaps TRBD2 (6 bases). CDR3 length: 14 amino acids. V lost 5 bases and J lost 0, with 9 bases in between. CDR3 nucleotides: TGTGCCAGCAGTCCTAGCGCAAGCACAGATACGCAGTATTTT. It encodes CASSPSASTDTQYF.

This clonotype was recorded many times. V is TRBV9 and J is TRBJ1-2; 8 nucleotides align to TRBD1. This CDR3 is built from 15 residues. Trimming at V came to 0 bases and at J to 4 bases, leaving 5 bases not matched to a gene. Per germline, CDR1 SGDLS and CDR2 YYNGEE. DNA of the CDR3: TGTGCCAGCAGCGTAGGACAGGGGTACGGCTATGGCTACACCTTC. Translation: CASSVGQGYGYGYTF.

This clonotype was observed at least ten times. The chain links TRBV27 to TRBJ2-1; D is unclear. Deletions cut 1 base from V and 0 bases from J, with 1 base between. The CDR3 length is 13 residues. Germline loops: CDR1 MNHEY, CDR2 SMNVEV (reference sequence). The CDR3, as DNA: TGTGCCAGCAGTTTATACTCCTACAATGAGCAGTTCTTC. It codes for CASSLYSYNEQFF.

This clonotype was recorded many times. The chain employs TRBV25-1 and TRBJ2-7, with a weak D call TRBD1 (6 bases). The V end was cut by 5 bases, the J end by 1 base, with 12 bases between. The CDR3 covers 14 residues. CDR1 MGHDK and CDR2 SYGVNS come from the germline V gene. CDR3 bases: TGTGCCAGCAGTATCCGGGACACTTCCTACGAGCAGTACTTC. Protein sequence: CASSIRDTSYEQYF.

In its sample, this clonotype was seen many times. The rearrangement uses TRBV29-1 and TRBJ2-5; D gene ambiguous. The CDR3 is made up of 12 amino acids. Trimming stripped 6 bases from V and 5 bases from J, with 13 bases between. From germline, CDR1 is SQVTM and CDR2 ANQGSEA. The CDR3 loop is CSVSPEGETQYF. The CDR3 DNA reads TGCAGCGTCTCCCCCGAAGGGGAGACCCAGTACTTC.

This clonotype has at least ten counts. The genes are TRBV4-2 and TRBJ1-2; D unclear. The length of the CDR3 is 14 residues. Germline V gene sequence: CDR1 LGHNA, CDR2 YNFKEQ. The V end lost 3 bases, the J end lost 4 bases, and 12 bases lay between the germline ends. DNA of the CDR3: TGTGCCAGCAGCCACCCTATGGACGGCTATGGCTACACCTTC. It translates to CASSHPMDGYGYTF.

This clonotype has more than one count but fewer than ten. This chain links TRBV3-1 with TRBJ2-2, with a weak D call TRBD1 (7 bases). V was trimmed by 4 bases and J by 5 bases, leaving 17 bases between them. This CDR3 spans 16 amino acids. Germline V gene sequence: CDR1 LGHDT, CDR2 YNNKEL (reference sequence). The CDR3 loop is CASSRKMAGGTGELFF. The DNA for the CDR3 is TGTGCCAGCAGCCGCAAAATGGCAGGGGGGACCGGGGAGCTGTTTTTT. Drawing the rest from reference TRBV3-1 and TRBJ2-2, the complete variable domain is DTAVSQTPKYLVTQMGNDKSIKCEQNLGHDTMYWYKQDSKKFLKIMFSYNNKELIINETVPNRFSPKSPDKAHLNLHINSLELGDSAVYFCASSRKMAGGTGELFFGEGSRLTVL.

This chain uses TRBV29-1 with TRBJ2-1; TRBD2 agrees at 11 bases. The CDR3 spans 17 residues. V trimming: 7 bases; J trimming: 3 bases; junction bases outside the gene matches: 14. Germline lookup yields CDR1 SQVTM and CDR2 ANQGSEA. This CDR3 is CSAAGQQGLADYNEQFF. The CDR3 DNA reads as TGCAGCGCCGCCGGGCAACAGGGACTAGCGGACTACAATGAGCAGTTCTTC.

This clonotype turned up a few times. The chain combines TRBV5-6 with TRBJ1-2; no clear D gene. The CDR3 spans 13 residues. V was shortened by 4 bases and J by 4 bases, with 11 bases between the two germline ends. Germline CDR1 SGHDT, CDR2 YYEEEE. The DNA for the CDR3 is TGTGCCAGCAGCCTAGGCGCTGTCTATGGCTACACCTTC. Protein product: CASSLGAVYGYTF.